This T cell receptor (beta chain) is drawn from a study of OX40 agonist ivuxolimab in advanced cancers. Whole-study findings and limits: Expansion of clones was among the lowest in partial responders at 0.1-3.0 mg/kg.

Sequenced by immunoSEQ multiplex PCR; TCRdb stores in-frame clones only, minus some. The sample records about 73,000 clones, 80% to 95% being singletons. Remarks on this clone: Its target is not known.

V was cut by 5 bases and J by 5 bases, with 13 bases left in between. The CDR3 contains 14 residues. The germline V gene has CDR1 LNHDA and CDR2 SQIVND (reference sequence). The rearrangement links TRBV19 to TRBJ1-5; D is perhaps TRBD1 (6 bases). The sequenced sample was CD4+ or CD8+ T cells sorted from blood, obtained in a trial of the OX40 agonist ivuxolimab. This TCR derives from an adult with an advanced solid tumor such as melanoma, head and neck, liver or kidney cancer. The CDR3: CASSEYREYQPQHF. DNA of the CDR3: TGTGCCAGTAGTGAATACAGGGAATATCAGCCCCAGCATTTT. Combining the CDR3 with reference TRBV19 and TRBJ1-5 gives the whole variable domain DGGITQSPKYLFRKEGQNVTLSCEQNLNHDAMYWYRQDPGQGLRLIYYSQIVNDFQKGDIAEGYSVSREKKESFPLTVTSAQKNPTAFYLCASSEYREYQPQHFGDGTRLSIL.